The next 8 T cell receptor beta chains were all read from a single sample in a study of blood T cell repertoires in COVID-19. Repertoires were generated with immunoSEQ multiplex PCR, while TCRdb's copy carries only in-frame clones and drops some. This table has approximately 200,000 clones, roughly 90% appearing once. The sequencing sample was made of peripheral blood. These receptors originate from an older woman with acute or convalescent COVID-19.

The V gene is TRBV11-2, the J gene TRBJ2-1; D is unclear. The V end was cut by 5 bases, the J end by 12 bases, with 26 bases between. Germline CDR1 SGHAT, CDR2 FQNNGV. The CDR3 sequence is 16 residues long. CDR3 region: CASSLFFTDSFLGQFF. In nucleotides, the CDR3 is TGTGCCAGCAGCCTCTTCTTTACGGATTCGTTCCTAGGGCAGTTCTTC.

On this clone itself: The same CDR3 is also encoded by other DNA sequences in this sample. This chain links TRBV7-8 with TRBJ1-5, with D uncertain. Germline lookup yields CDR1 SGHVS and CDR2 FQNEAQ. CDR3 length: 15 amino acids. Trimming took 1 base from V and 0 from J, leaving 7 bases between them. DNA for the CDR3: TGTGCCAGCAGCTTAGTTCGGGATAGCAATCAGCCCCAGCATTTT. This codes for CASSLVRDSNQPQHF.

CDR3 sequence: CASSEVSPSTGPQHF. DNA for the CDR3: TGTGCCAGCAGTGAAGTTAGCCCGTCGACAGGGCCCCAGCATTTT. The V and J genes are TRBV6-1 and TRBJ1-5; D possibly corresponds to TRBD1 (6 bases). CDR3 size: 15 residues. From germline, CDR1 is MNHNS and CDR2 SASEGT. V shed 1 base and J shed 9 bases, with 16 bases lying between them.

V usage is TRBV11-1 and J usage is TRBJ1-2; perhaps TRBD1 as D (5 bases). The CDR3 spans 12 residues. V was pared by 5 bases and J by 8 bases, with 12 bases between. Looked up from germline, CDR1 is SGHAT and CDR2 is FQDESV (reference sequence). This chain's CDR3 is CASSQGGYGYTF. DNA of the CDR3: TGTGCCAGCAGCCAGGGAGGATACGGCTACACCTTC.

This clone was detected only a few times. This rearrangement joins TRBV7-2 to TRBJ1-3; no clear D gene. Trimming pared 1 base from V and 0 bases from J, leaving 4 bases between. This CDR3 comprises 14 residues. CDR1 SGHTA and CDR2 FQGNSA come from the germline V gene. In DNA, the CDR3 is TGTGCCAGCAGCTTAGTTAGCTCTGGAAACACCATATATTTT. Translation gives CASSLVSSGNTIYF. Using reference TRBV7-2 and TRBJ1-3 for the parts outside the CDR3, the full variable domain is GAGVSQSPSNKVTEKGKDVELRCDPISGHTALYWYRQSLGQGLEFLIYFQGNSAPDKSGLPSDRFSAERTGGSVSTLTIQRTQQEDSAVYLCASSLVSSGNTIYFGEGSWLTVV.

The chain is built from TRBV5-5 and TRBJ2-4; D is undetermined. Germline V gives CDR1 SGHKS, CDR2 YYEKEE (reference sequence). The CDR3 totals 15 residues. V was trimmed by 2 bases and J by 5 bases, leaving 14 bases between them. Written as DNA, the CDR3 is TGTGCCAGCAGCTTTTCCCCCGTATCGGAAAACATTCAGTACTTC. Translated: CASSFSPVSENIQYF.

CDR3 in amino acids: CASSPMSGSTQYF. The CDR3 nucleotides are TGTGCCAGCTCACCAATGTCGGGGAGTACGCAGTATTTT. This chain connects TRBV18 to TRBJ2-3, with D possibly TRBD2 on 5 matching bases. The CDR3 extends over 13 amino acids. Germline V lookup: CDR1 KGHSH, CDR2 LQKENI. Trimming stripped 2 bases from V and 8 bases from J, with 11 bases between.

As DNA, the CDR3 is TGTGCCAGTAGTATAGGGACAGGGAGGGGAACTGAAGCTTTCTTT. The encoded protein is CASSIGTGRGTEAFF. The chain carries TRBV19 and TRBJ1-1, with 8 bases identical to TRBD1. The CDR3 is made up of 15 amino acids. Germline CDR1 reads LNHDA; CDR2 reads SQIVND (reference sequence). The trim removed 1 base at V and 5 bases at J, leaving 6 bases unmatched. The full variable domain, completed using reference TRBV19 and TRBJ1-1, is DGGITQSPKYLFRKEGQNVTLSCEQNLNHDAMYWYRQDPGQGLRLIYYSQIVNDFQKGDIAEGYSVSREKKESFPLTVTSAQKNPTAFYLCASSIGTGRGTEAFFGQGTRLTVV.